Following are 18 T cell receptor beta chains from one sample sequenced in a study of response to subunit inactivated influenza vaccine. Each CDR3 protein is one row after TCRdb ran MiXCR on the RT-PCR reads. The sample consists of around 750,000 distinct CDR3 sequences, over 20% of them appearing once. This specimen consisted of PBMCs from blood, obtained about 5 days after vaccination. These TCRs come from a man between 50 and 59 years old who received an inactivated influenza vaccine.

This clonotype occurred a few times. The genes are TRBV7-9 and TRBJ2-7; 7 bases map to TRBD1. V was clipped by 7 bases and J by 2 bases; unmatched bases: 11. This CDR3 is built from 15 residues. Germline CDR1 reads SEHNR; CDR2 reads FQNEAQ (reference sequence). The DNA for the CDR3 is TGTGCCAGCACTTCCTGGGGGACAGCTCCCTACGAGCAGTACTTC. This sequence encodes CASTSWGTAPYEQYF.

The V gene is TRBV27, the J gene TRBJ2-3; D unclear. Trimming cost V 2 bases and J 0 bases, with 12 bases left between them. The CDR3 sequence is 16 residues long. CDR1 is MNHEY and CDR2 is SMNVEV in the germline V gene (reference sequence). For the CDR3, the DNA is TGTGCCAGCAGTTTACACGACTTTACTAGCACAGATACGCAGTATTTT. It yields the protein CASSLHDFTSTDTQYF.

This clonotype was observed many times. The J gene is TRBJ2-3, the V gene TRBV24-1; D may match TRBD1 or TRBD2 (5 bases each). Germline V gene data show CDR1 as KGHDR and CDR2 as SFDVKD. The CDR3 covers 13 residues. V dropped 6 bases and J dropped 9 bases, with 15 bases sitting between them. The CDR3 DNA is TGTGCCACCAGTTTTCAAACAGGAGGAACGCAGTATTTT. Amino acid sequence: CATSFQTGGTQYF.

This clonotype appeared a few times. At one of its ends the junction is not consistent with the germline gene, which may arise from a read error. The chain has TRBV7-7 and TRBJ2-3; D is unresolved. The CDR3 is 14 residues long. The V gene's germline CDR1 is SSHAT and CDR2 FNYEAQ (reference sequence). The DNA for the CDR3 is TGTGCTAGCAGCTTAGGTGGCTCCGGAGATACGCAGTATTTT. Protein product: CASSLGGSGDTQYF.

The rearrangement uses TRBV20-1 and TRBJ1-4, with D hard to call. V was cut by 5 bases and J by 6 bases, with 13 bases left in between. Germline V gene data show CDR1 as DFQATT and CDR2 as SNEGSKA (reference sequence). CDR3 length: 13 amino acids. DNA for the CDR3: TGCAGTGCTTACCAGGTGGTCTATGAAAAACTGTTTTTT. This gives the protein CSAYQVVYEKLFF.

This clonotype appeared once. The chain is built from TRBV2 and TRBJ2-7; 9 bases fit TRBD1. Germline V CDR1 and CDR2: SNHLY, FYNNEI. CDR3 length: 15 amino acids. Germline trimming cut 2 bases from V and 4 bases from J; bases unmatched to any gene: 6. CDR3 sequence: CASSELRDRVYEQYF. CDR3 bases: TGTGCCAGCAGTGAATTGCGGGACAGGGTGTACGAGCAGTACTTC. The whole variable domain, filled in from reference TRBV2 and TRBJ2-7, reads EPEVTQTPSHQVTQMGQEVILRCVPISNHLYFYWYRQILGQKVEFLVSFYNNEISEKSEIFDDQFSVERPDGSNFTLKIRSTKLEDSAMYFCASSELRDRVYEQYFGPGTRLTVT.

The sample holds a few counts of this clonotype. This CDR3 is CASSQRTGTYEQYF. CDR3 bases: TGTGCCAGCTCACAAAGGACAGGGACCTACGAGCAGTACTTC. V and J are TRBV18 and TRBJ2-7; TRBD1 matches at 8 bases. The ends lost 4 bases at V and 2 bases at J; junction bases unmatched: 4. This CDR3 spans 14 amino acids. From germline, CDR1 is KGHSH and CDR2 LQKENI. The full variable domain, in which reference TRBV18 and TRBJ2-7 provide the parts outside the CDR3, is NAGVMQNPRHLVRRRGQEARLRCSPMKGHSHVYWYRQLPEEGLKFMVYLQKENIIDESGMPKERFSAEFPKEGPSILRIQQVVRGDSAAYFCASSQRTGTYEQYFGPGTRLTVT.

This chain connects TRBV5-1 to TRBJ1-1, with 12 bases fitting TRBD1. Germline-derived CDR1 and CDR2 are SGHRS and YFSETQ. This CDR3 is built from 18 residues. J lost 1 base, V lost 3 bases, and 10 bases had no gene match. The CDR3 spells CASSSVPGQGASNTEAFF. The CDR3, as DNA: TGCGCCAGCAGCTCCGTCCCGGGACAGGGGGCTTCGAACACTGAAGCTTTCTTT.

This clonotype was observed many times. The J gene is TRBJ2-7, the V gene TRBV7-6; no reliable D call. The CDR3 contains 12 residues. With 1 base removed from V and 2 bases from J, the gap between germline ends came to 3 bases. Per germline, CDR1 SGHVS and CDR2 FNYEAQ. The CDR3 DNA is TGTGCCAGCAGCTTAGACCCCTACGAGCAGTACTTC. It specifies CASSLDPYEQYF.

The chain recombines TRBV11-2 with TRBJ2-3; 12 bases align to TRBD2. The CDR3 spans 18 residues. CDR1 and CDR2 from the germline V gene are SGHAT and FQNNGV. The junction had 11 bases not matched to a gene; V was cut back by 5 bases and J by 2 bases. Here the CDR3 DNA reads TGTGCCAGCAGCCAACTCCCCACTAGCGGGAGGTTCACAGATACGCAGTATTTT. Protein sequence: CASSQLPTSGRFTDTQYF.

This clonotype occurred a few times. The chain links TRBV11-2 to TRBJ2-5; D may be TRBD2 (6 bases). The germline gives CDR1 SGHAT, CDR2 FQNNGV. V gave up 5 bases and J gave up 4 bases, with 14 bases separating them. The CDR3 consists of 14 residues. This CDR3 reads CASSRTTSRETQYF. CDR3 in DNA: TGTGCCAGCAGCCGGACTACCAGTAGAGAGACCCAGTACTTC.

This chain links TRBV20-1 with TRBJ2-7, with 8 bases fitting TRBD1. Germline V gene data show CDR1 as DFQATT and CDR2 as SNEGSKA (reference sequence). V lost 0 bases and J lost 6; bases outside the gene matches: 7. CDR3 length: 14 amino acids. The CDR3 sequence is CSARDTRGRSEQYF. CDR3 DNA: TGCAGTGCTAGAGATACCAGGGGGCGATCCGAGCAGTACTTC.

This clonotype was seen ten or more times. The chain combines TRBV20-1 with TRBJ2-3; D gene unclear. The germline V and J ends were trimmed by 3 bases and 4 bases, with 5 bases remaining between them. CDR1 is DFQATT, CDR2 SNEGSKA, per germline (reference sequence). The CDR3 contains 11 residues. DNA of the CDR3: TGCAGTGCTAGTCTCGCAGATACGCAGTATTTT. Its protein is CSASLADTQYF.

This clonotype was counted between two and nine times. The gene calls are TRBV10-3 and TRBJ1-5; D perhaps matches TRBD1 (6 bases). Trimming took 6 bases from V and 1 from J, leaving 7 bases between them. This CDR3 has 13 residues. Germline V gives CDR1 ENHRY, CDR2 SYGVKD. The CDR3 is CAISGQSNQPQHF. CDR3 in DNA: TGTGCCATCAGCGGACAGAGCAATCAGCCCCAGCATTTT.

The V and J genes are TRBV5-1 and TRBJ2-2, with TRBD2 matching 8 bases. This CDR3 spans 17 amino acids. In germline, CDR1 is SGHRS, CDR2 YFSETQ. J was trimmed by 0 bases and V by 4 bases; bases with no gene match: 8. DNA for the CDR3: TGCGCCAGCAGCGTACGGGGGGGCCTTTCGAACACCGGGGAGCTGTTTTTT. Translated: CASSVRGGLSNTGELFF.

As DNA, the CDR3 is TGTGCCAGCAGCCAAGGGGACCGGGGGGTACAGTTCTTC. Amino acids: CASSQGDRGVQFF. V and J are TRBV3-1 and TRBJ2-1; 7 bases agree with TRBD2. The CDR3 is 13 amino acids. The V and J ends lost 1 base and 13 bases, in that order; junction bases with no gene match: 7. CDR1 is LGHDT, CDR2 YNNKEL, per germline (reference sequence).

V is TRBV6-1 and J is TRBJ1-4, with 10 bases aligning to TRBD1. Germline loops: CDR1 MNHNS, CDR2 SASEGT. With 5 bases clipped from V and 8 bases from J, the junction kept 5 bases outside the gene matches. This CDR3 spans 14 amino acids. The CDR3 DNA is TGTGCCAGCAGTCCGACAGGGGGCCAGGAAAAACTGTTTTTT. Protein sequence: CASSPTGGQEKLFF.

The genes are TRBV7-9 and TRBJ2-7; 10 bases agree with TRBD2. V gave up 5 bases and J gave up 2 bases; unmatched junction bases: 0. Germline loops: CDR1 SEHNR, CDR2 FQNEAQ (reference sequence). The CDR3 runs to 13 residues. The CDR3 sequence: CASSGLAAYEQYF. The CDR3 DNA sequence: TGTGCCAGCAGCGGACTAGCGGCCTACGAGCAGTACTTC.